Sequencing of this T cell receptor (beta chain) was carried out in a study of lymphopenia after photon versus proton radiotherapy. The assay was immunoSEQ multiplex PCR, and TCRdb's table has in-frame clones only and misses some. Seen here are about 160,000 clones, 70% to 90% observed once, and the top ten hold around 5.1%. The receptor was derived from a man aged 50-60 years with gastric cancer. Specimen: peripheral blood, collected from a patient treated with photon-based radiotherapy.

The CDR3, as DNA: TGTGCCTGGACTCGCGTGGGGCCCAAAAACATTCAGTACTTC. This sequence encodes CAWTRVGPKNIQYF. V gene TRBV30 combines with J gene TRBJ2-4; D may be TRBD1 (5 bases). The CDR3 totals 14 residues. V gave up 4 bases and J gave up 2 bases, with 12 bases separating them. Germline V gives CDR1 GTSNPN, CDR2 SVGIG (reference sequence).